The source of this TCR beta chain is a study of blood T cell repertoires in COVID-19. The overall study: The United States, Italy and Spain supplied acute and convalescent COVID-19 samples. Sources were T cells, B-cell-depleted T cells, or PBMCs; the material itself was cDNA or gDNA.

Recruited during active infection, patients (from Seattle) were subsequently followed longitudinally. Germline loops: CDR1 SQVTM, CDR2 ANQGSEA. The CDR3 runs to 14 residues. V dropped 7 bases and J dropped 7; count of bases not matched to a gene: 7. Authors' methods: Counts of nucleated cells, estimated from reference gene primer amplification, were obtained. Sequencing was performed with immunoSEQ multiplex PCR; in TCRdb, only in-frame clones are kept and a portion is missing. V and J calls plus clone size are reproduced from that table; the DNA served to infer D and trimming. The profile shows about 160,000 clones, roughly 88% of them singletons.

The sequence came from an older man with COVID-19, enrolled during active disease. The chain employs TRBV29-1 and TRBJ2-1; 13 bases line up with TRBD2. Material: peripheral blood. The CDR3 DNA reads as TGCAGCGCCACGACTAGCGGGGGGATTAATGAGCAGTTCTTC. Residues: CSATTSGGINEQFF.